This T cell receptor beta chain was recovered during a study of blood T cell repertoires in COVID-19. Study in general: COVID-19 samples collected from the United States, Italy and Spain covered acute and convalescent phases. From T cells, B-cell-depleted T cells, or PBMCs came the material, which was cDNA or gDNA.

Clones were sequenced by immunoSEQ multiplex PCR, and TCRdb holds only the in-frame ones, with some missing. The sample has 70,000 to 95,000 clones; approximately 87% are singletons. The sequenced sample was peripheral blood. The receptor comes from a human donor with active COVID-19. The donor label of this sample is uncertain.

The CDR3 here is CASRQGPYEQYF. The CDR3 DNA is TGTGCCAGCAGACAGGGGCCCTACGAGCAGTACTTC. The rearrangement joins TRBV27 to TRBJ2-7, with 7 positions matching TRBD1. The CDR3 runs to 12 residues. V shed 6 bases, J shed 2 bases, and the junction held 1 base outside the gene matches. Germline values: CDR1 MNHEY, CDR2 SMNVEV (reference sequence).